Below, 31 T cell receptor beta chains from the same sample are listed, as sequenced in a study of monozygotic twins with inflammatory bowel disease. TCRdb re-called the 5' RACE reads and shows each CDR3 protein once, DNA omitted. This sample's table reports about 450,000 distinct CDR3 sequences. The source material was blood. These receptors originate from a human donor with ulcerative colitis or Crohn's disease, or a healthy co-twin of an affected twin (not recorded which).

This chain links TRBV2 with TRBJ1-5. This CDR3 is built from 15 residues. The germline V gene encodes CDR1 SNHLY and CDR2 FYNNEI. CDR3 in amino acids: CASSEEGDGNQPQHF. Full variable domain (remainder filled in from reference TRBV2 and TRBJ1-5): EPEVTQTPSHQVTQMGQEVILRCVPISNHLYFYWYRQILGQKVEFLVSFYNNEISEKSEIFDDQFSVERPDGSNFTLKIRSTKLEDSAMYFCASSEEGDGNQPQHFGDGTRLSIL.

The gene calls are TRBV7-8 and TRBJ2-5; as DNA is missing, the TRBD2 call by TCRdb cannot be tested. This CDR3 comprises 14 residues. CDR1 SGHVS and CDR2 FQNEAQ come from the germline V gene. CDR3 region: CASSLLADQETQYF.

V gene TRBV6-1 combines with J gene TRBJ1-1; without DNA, the TCRdb call of TRBD1 cannot be checked. CDR3 length: 15 amino acids. Per germline, CDR1 MNHNS and CDR2 SASEGT. The CDR3 reads CASSRDSYLNTEAFF.

The chain links TRBV5-4 to TRBJ2-3; there is no DNA to check the TCRdb D call of TRBD2. CDR1 and CDR2 from the germline V gene are SGHNT and YYREEE (reference sequence). The CDR3 loop spans 15 amino acids. The CDR3 spells CASTPGRENTDTQYF. The variable domain in full, with the rest retrieved from reference TRBV5-4 and TRBJ2-3, is ETGVTQSPTHLIKTRGQQVTLRCSSQSGHNTVSWYQQALGQGPQFIFQYYREEENGRGNFPPRFSGLQFPNYSSELNVNALELDDSALYLCASTPGRENTDTQYFGPGTRLTVL.

The J gene is TRBJ2-7, the V gene TRBV19. The length of the CDR3 is 14 residues. CDR1 and CDR2 from the germline V gene are LNHDA and SQIVND (reference sequence). The CDR3 sequence is CASSIVITSYEQYF.

J is TRBJ2-5 and V is TRBV7-2; with no DNA, the TCRdb D assignment of TRBD1 cannot be verified. From germline, CDR1 is SGHTA and CDR2 FQGNSA. The CDR3 has 16 residues. CDR3 residues: CASSSRGTSGQETQYF.

This chain links TRBV5-6 with TRBJ2-7; the TCRdb D gene call, TRBD1, has no DNA to confirm it. CDR1 SGHDT and CDR2 YYEEEE come from the germline V gene. The CDR3 is 12 residues long. The CDR3 here is CASSLGGQGSYF.

This chain connects TRBV7-2 to TRBJ2-5; TCRdb names TRBD1, which stays unverified in the absence of DNA. Germline lookup yields CDR1 SGHTA and CDR2 FQGNSA. The length of the CDR3 is 15 residues. CDR3 in amino acids: CASSFQGGKQETQYF. Drawing the rest from reference TRBV7-2 and TRBJ2-5, the complete variable domain is GAGVSQSPSNKVTEKGKDVELRCDPISGHTALYWYRQSLGQGLEFLIYFQGNSAPDKSGLPSDRFSAERTGGSVSTLTIQRTQQEDSAVYLCASSFQGGKQETQYFGPGTRLLVL.

The rearrangement links TRBV10-3 to TRBJ1-1. The germline gives CDR1 ENHRY, CDR2 SYGVKD. CDR3 length: 12 amino acids. CDR3: CAISESNTEAFF.

This sequence joins TRBV5-1 and TRBJ1-2; the TCRdb D gene call, TRBD1, has no DNA to confirm it. CDR1 is SGHRS and CDR2 is YFSETQ in the germline V gene. CDR3 size: 15 residues. The CDR3 reads CASSLRGQEGDGYTF.

The chain carries TRBV18 and TRBJ1-1. The germline V gene has CDR1 KGHSH and CDR2 LQKENI. This CDR3 has 14 amino acids. CDR3 loop: CASSPYQLDTEAFF.

CDR3 loop: CAWRTTGKQFF. The chain carries TRBV30 and TRBJ2-1; the TRBD1 assignment by TCRdb is unverifiable without DNA. The CDR3 contains 11 residues. Germline lookup yields CDR1 GTSNPN and CDR2 SVGIG (reference sequence).

V gene TRBV4-2 combines with J gene TRBJ2-7; TCRdb's D call, TRBD1, is unchecked because there is no DNA. Germline V gene data show CDR1 as LGHNA and CDR2 as YNFKEQ. CDR3 length: 14 residues. The CDR3 here is CASSRGVDTYEQYF.

This chain joins TRBV29-1 and TRBJ2-7. The CDR3 has 12 residues. Germline loops: CDR1 SQVTM, CDR2 ANQGSEA. This CDR3 reads CSVVVDLYEQYF.

This chain links TRBV5-1 with TRBJ2-1; TCRdb's D gene call, TRBD1, goes unchecked for lack of DNA. Germline V gene lookup returns CDR1 SGHRS and CDR2 YFSETQ. The CDR3 is made up of 15 amino acids. The CDR3 loop is CASSPGVSSYNEQFF.

The chain uses TRBV7-2 and TRBJ1-1; TCRdb designates TRBD1, a call that cannot be tested without DNA. Germline V lookup: CDR1 SGHTA, CDR2 FQGNSA. This CDR3 region has 16 residues. The CDR3: CASSLPADSSNTEAFF.

This chain links TRBV10-3 with TRBJ2-7; TCRdb lists TRBD2, though no DNA is available to test this call. Per germline, CDR1 ENHRY and CDR2 SYGVKD. CDR3 size: 14 residues. The chain's CDR3 is CAISVQREYDEQYF.

CDR3 protein: CASSWTTGANVLTF. The chain couples TRBV12-3 or TRBV12-4 to TRBJ2-6; with no DNA, the TCRdb D assignment of TRBD1 cannot be verified. The CDR3 extends over 14 amino acids.

The chain links TRBV18 to TRBJ2-5. The CDR3 runs 15 residues. CDR1 KGHSH and CDR2 LQKENI come from the germline V gene. The chain's CDR3 is CASSPAAGAGETQYF.

The chain couples TRBV4-3 to TRBJ2-1; TCRdb reports TRBD1, a call that lacks DNA to check it against. The germline gives CDR1 LGHNA, CDR2 YSLEER. The CDR3 length is 15 residues. CDR3 loop: CASSQEQGFYNEQFF.

The chain combines TRBV24-1 with TRBJ2-1; lacking DNA, the TRBD1 call made by TCRdb goes unchecked. The CDR3 contains 17 residues. The germline gives CDR1 KGHDR, CDR2 SFDVKD. CDR3 sequence reads: CATSDNTGTGSYNEQFF.

V gene TRBV7-3 combines with J gene TRBJ2-2; the TCRdb D gene call, TRBD1, has no DNA to confirm it. The CDR3 covers 15 residues. CDR1 is SGHTA, CDR2 FQGTGA, per germline. CDR3 region: CASSLKGDGTGELFF.

The chain is built from TRBV29-1 and TRBJ2-3; as DNA is missing, the TRBD1 call by TCRdb cannot be tested. This CDR3 spans 12 amino acids. Germline loops: CDR1 SQVTM, CDR2 ANQGSEA. This CDR3 reads CSGDRDTDTQYF.

This sequence joins TRBV3-1 and TRBJ2-2; TCRdb's D call, TRBD1, is unchecked because there is no DNA. This CDR3 has 16 amino acids. Germline lookup yields CDR1 LGHDT and CDR2 YNNKEL (reference sequence). CDR3 sequence reads: CASSHPSASRTGELFF.

The chain joins TRBV12-3 or TRBV12-4 to TRBJ2-3; TCRdb's D call of TRBD2 is untestable without DNA. The CDR3 covers 16 residues. The CDR3 here is CASSLITGPSTDTQYF.

The chain uses TRBV20-1 and TRBJ1-1. There are 11 residues in the CDR3. From germline, CDR1 is DFQATT and CDR2 SNEGSKA (reference sequence). The CDR3 is CSAKGTFEAFF.

The rearrangement joins TRBV7-9 to TRBJ2-3; with no DNA, the TCRdb D assignment of TRBD1 cannot be verified. The germline V gene encodes CDR1 SEHNR and CDR2 FQNEAQ (reference sequence). CDR3 length equals 14 residues. CDR3 sequence reads: CASSPVGGADTQYF. The variable domain in full, with the rest retrieved from reference TRBV7-9 and TRBJ2-3, is DTGVSQNPRHKITKRGQNVTFRCDPISEHNRLYWYRQTLGQGPEFLTYFQNEAQLEKSRLLSDRFSAERPKGSFSTLEIQRTEQGDSAMYLCASSPVGGADTQYFGPGTRLTVL.

The chain employs TRBV6-1 and TRBJ2-1; TCRdb lists TRBD1, though no DNA is available to test this call. CDR1 MNHNS and CDR2 SASEGT come from the germline V gene. The CDR3 covers 15 residues. The chain's CDR3 is CASSERGTLGREQFF.

The chain couples TRBV10-3 to TRBJ1-1. Germline CDR1 and CDR2: ENHRY and SYGVKD. The CDR3 is 14 amino acids. This CDR3 reads CAISESREGPEAFF.

The chain recombines TRBV19 with TRBJ2-7; TCRdb calls TRBD1, which cannot be checked without DNA. Germline CDR1 reads LNHDA; CDR2 reads SQIVND (reference sequence). The CDR3 runs 14 residues. CDR3 amino acids: CASKADRMTYEQYF.

V gene TRBV6-1 combines with J gene TRBJ2-3; the D call of TRBD1 rests on TCRdb alone, since no DNA is present to check it. Germline CDR1 is MNHNS and CDR2 is SASEGT. CDR3 length: 17 amino acids. The CDR3 loop is CATSFRGYAPYTDTQYF.